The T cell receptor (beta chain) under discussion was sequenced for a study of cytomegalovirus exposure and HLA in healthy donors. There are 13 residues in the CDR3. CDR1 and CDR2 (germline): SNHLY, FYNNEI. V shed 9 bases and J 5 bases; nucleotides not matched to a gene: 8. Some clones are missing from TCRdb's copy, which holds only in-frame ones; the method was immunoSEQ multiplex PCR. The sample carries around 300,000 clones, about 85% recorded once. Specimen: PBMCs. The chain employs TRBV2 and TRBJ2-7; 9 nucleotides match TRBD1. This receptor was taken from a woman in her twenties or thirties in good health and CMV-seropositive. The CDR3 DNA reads TGTGCCAGTACCGGGACAGGGATCGACGAGCAGTACTTC. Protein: CASTGTGIDEQYF.